This is a list of T cell receptor beta chains from one sample in a study of blood T cell repertoires in COVID-19. The protocol was immunoSEQ multiplex PCR, while the TCRdb copy is restricted to in-frame clones and leaves out a portion. Counted here are around 260,000 clones, around 88% occurring once; the ten biggest clones make up more than 0.75%. The specimen sequenced was peripheral blood. These receptors were collected from a young man with acute or convalescent COVID-19. Both conserved end residues are part of each CDR3. The D gene is left open where the match is weak. Clone size is shown for a subset of rows, as once, few, many or a class of expanded clone.

d_call clone_size j_call v_call cdr3_aa cdr3_nt
- - TRBJ1-4 TRBV5-1 CASSRDRVATNEKLFF TGCGCCAGCAGCCGAGACAGAGTAGCAACTAATGAAAAACTGTTTTTT
TRBD1 - TRBJ1-3 TRBV4-1 CASSQLHRGTAGNTIYF TGCGCCAGCAGCCAGCTCCACAGGGGAACTGCTGGAAACACCATATATTTT
TRBD2 - TRBJ2-1 TRBV27 CASSFPTSGSRNEQFF TGTGCCAGCAGTTTTCCGACTAGCGGGAGTCGGAATGAGCAGTTCTTC
TRBD1 - TRBJ1-2 TRBV5-1 CASRARGTDNYGYTF TGCGCCAGCAGGGCAAGGGGGACAGATAACTATGGCTACACCTTC
- - TRBJ2-7 TRBV7-2 CASSPTVAEQYF TGTGCCAGCAGCCCCACGGTCGCAGAGCAGTACTTC
- - TRBJ1-4 TRBV19 CASNGQGIEKLFF TGTGCCAGTAATGGGCAGGGTATCGAAAAACTGTTTTTT
- - TRBJ2-7 TRBV29-1 CSVRGSYNSYEQYF TGCAGCGTTCGAGGGTCGTATAATAGCTACGAGCAGTACTTC
- - TRBJ2-3 TRBV24-1 CATSDPLALSTDTQYF TGTGCCACCAGTGACCCATTAGCACTTAGCACAGATACGCAGTATTTT
- - TRBJ1-5 TRBV19 CASSQGQPQHF TGTGCCAGTAGTCAGGGTCAGCCCCAGCATTTT
- - TRBJ1-1 TRBV25-1 CASSALLTATEAFF TGTGCCAGCAGTGCCCTCTTGACTGCCACTGAAGCTTTCTTT
TRBD1 - TRBJ1-2 TRBV4-1 CASSQTGVGGYTF TGCGCCAGCAGCCAAACAGGGGTGGGAGGCTACACCTTC
- - TRBJ1-3 TRBV30 CAWSVANKNTIYF TGTGCCTGGAGTGTTGCCAACAAAAACACCATATATTTT
- - TRBJ2-7 TRBV7-9 CASSLSGVLSYEQYF TGTGCCAGCAGTTTATCAGGGGTACTCTCCTACGAGCAGTACTTC
TRBD2 - TRBJ2-1 TRBV6-5 CASSQWTSGREVLFF TGTGCCAGCAGTCAATGGACTAGCGGGAGGGAGGTACTGTTCTTC
TRBD1 - TRBJ1-3 TRBV9 CASSVGQGDGDTIYF TGTGCCAGCAGCGTAGGACAGGGGGACGGGGACACCATATATTTT
TRBD1 - TRBJ1-5 TRBV28 CASDTQGRPQHF TGTGCCAGCGATACACAGGGGAGGCCCCAGCATTTT
TRBD1 - TRBJ2-7 TRBV2 CASSRDRGRNEQYF TGTGCCAGCAGCCGGGACAGGGGGCGAAACGAGCAGTACTTC
- - TRBJ2-2 TRBV7-6 CASSFSGTGNTGELFF TGTGCCAGCAGCTTCTCCGGGACTGGGAACACCGGGGAGCTGTTTTTT
TRBD1 few TRBJ2-7 TRBV18 CASSPPPGGYEQYF TGTGCCAGCTCACCACCACCAGGGGGCTACGAGCAGTACTTC
TRBD2 - TRBJ2-5 TRBV5-4 CASSLGAGGVETQYF TGTGCCAGCAGCTTAGGAGCGGGAGGAGTTGAGACCCAGTACTTC
TRBD2 - TRBJ2-7 TRBV30 CAWNGLAGSYEQYF TGTGCCTGGAACGGACTAGCTGGGTCCTACGAGCAGTACTTC
- - TRBJ1-2 TRBV30 CAWSVRTVDGYTF TGTGCCTGGAGTGTACGTACAGTAGATGGCTACACCTTC
- - TRBJ1-2 TRBV4-1 CASSRGIVRDGYTF TGCGCCAGCAGCCGGGGCATAGTAAGGGATGGCTACACCTTC
TRBD2 - TRBJ2-7 TRBV4-1 CASSPGLAGGPSYEQYF TGCGCCAGCAGCCCGGGACTAGCGGGAGGGCCCTCCTACGAGCAGTACTTC
- - TRBJ2-1 TRBV18 CASSPFGGGSSYNEQFF TGTGCCAGCTCACCTTTTGGAGGAGGTAGCTCCTACAATGAGCAGTTCTTC
- - TRBJ2-2 TRBV29-1 CSAFGTRGAGELFF TGCAGCGCATTTGGGACAAGAGGGGCCGGGGAGCTGTTTTTT
- - TRBJ1-2 TRBV5-3 CARSLRSNGYTF TGTGCCAGAAGCCTCCGGTCGAATGGCTACACCTTC
- - TRBJ1-5 TRBV6-5 CASSRQANQPQHF TGTGCCAGCAGTCGACAGGCAAACCAGCCCCAGCATTTT
- - TRBJ1-5 TRBV4-1 CASSQEGQGWDQPQHF TGCGCCAGCAGCCAAGAGGGTCAGGGGTGGGATCAGCCCCAGCATTTT
TRBD2 - TRBJ2-3 TRBV4-1 CASRQREGTDTQYF TGCGCCAGCCGACAGCGGGAGGGGACAGATACGCAGTATTTT
- once TRBJ2-1 TRBV18 CASSVGTSGYNEQFF TGTGCCAGCTCGGTCGGAACGTCGGGGTACAATGAGCAGTTCTTC
- - TRBJ1-2 TRBV12-2 CASRLVWGPCVGGYTF TGTGCAAGTCGCTTAGTTTGGGGGCCGTGCGTTGGTGGCTACACCTTC
- - TRBJ2-7 TRBV19 CASSIAGGGYEQYF TGTGCCAGTAGTATAGCTGGGGGCGGCTACGAGCAGTACTTC
- few TRBJ1-4 TRBV30 CAWNGQTNEKLFF TGTGCCTGGAATGGCCAGACTAATGAAAAACTGTTTTTT
TRBD2 - TRBJ2-2 TRBV11-2 CASRWTSGSSGELFF TGTGCCAGCAGATGGACTAGCGGGAGTTCCGGGGAGCTGTTTTTT
- - TRBJ2-2 TRBV9 CASSVAARAGELFF TGTGCCAGCAGCGTAGCCGCCAGGGCCGGGGAGCTGTTTTTT
- - TRBJ1-2 TRBV28 CASSRGGRTDPTGYTF TGTGCCAGCAGTCGTGGGGGGAGGACGGACCCTACCGGCTACACCTTC
- - TRBJ2-4 TRBV12-3/TRBV12-4 CASSTGFIQYF TGTGCCAGCAGTACAGGGTTTATTCAGTACTTC
- - TRBJ1-3 TRBV5-4 CASSFGGTGGNTIYF TGTGCCAGCAGCTTTGGGGGGACCGGCGGAAACACCATATATTTT
TRBD2 - TRBJ2-1 TRBV7-6 CASSPEASGRWDEQFF TGTGCCAGCAGCCCAGAGGCTAGCGGGAGGTGGGATGAGCAGTTCTTC
- once TRBJ1-1 TRBV5-1 CASSLQNTEAFF TGCGCCAGCAGCTTGCAAAACACTGAAGCTTTCTTT